Sequencing of this T cell receptor beta chain was carried out in a study of T cell repertoires in cytomegalovirus infection. TCRdb re-derived calls from the reads in MiXCR, one entry per CDR3 protein. The data contain some 800,000 distinct CDR3 sequences, around a third of them singletons. Study-level results: HLA-C-restricted CMV clonotypes gave the most frequent clonotype in two of eight donors.

The V gene end was trimmed by 6 bases and the J gene end by 5 bases; junction bases not matched to a gene: 6. Per germline, CDR1 WSHSY and CDR2 SAAADI. There are 14 residues in the CDR3. A note on this clonotype: The antigen is undetermined.

V usage is TRBV10-2 and J usage is TRBJ1-1; 10 bases are shared with TRBD1. The sample in question was cultured CD8+ T cells from PBMCs, obtained from culture after CMV antigen stimulation. This TCR was recovered from a human donor in good health (CMV status not recorded). Some clones in this sample may be carry-over from other donors' samples. CDR3 loop: CASRDTGQGTEAFF. The CDR3 DNA reads as TGCGCCAGCAGGGACACGGGACAGGGGACTGAAGCTTTCTTT.